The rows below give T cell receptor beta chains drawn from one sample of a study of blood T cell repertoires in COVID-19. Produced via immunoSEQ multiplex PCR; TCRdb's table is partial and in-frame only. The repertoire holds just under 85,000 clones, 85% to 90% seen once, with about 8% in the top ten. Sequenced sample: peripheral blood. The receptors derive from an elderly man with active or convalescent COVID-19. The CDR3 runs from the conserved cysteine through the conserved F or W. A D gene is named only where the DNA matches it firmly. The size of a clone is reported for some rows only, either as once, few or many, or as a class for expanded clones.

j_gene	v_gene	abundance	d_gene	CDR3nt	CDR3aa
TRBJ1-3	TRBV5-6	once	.	TGTGCCAGCAGCGAGAATCGAGTTCCGACGGGCTCTGGAAACACCATATATTTT	CASSENRVPTGSGNTIYF
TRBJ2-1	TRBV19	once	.	TGTGCCAGTAACCCGAGGAGGATGGGGAAGAGCTCCTACAATGAGCAGTTCTTC	CASNPRRMGKSSYNEQFF
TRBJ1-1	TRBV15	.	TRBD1	TGTGCCACCAGGGGGGGCAGGGGGCGTTCTGAAGCTTTCTTT	CATRGGRGRSEAFF
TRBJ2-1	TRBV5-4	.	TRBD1	TGTGCCAGCAGCGCGGGACAGGGGTCCTACAATGAGCAGTTCTTC	CASSAGQGSYNEQFF
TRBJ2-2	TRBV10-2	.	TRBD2	TGCGCCAGCAGATCTAGCGGGAGCACCGGGGAGCTGTTTTTT	CASRSSGSTGELFF
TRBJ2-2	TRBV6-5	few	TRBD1	TGTGCCACCGGGGACAGGAGGTGGACCGGGGAGCTGTTTTTT	CATGDRRWTGELFF
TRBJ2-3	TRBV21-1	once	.	TGTGCCAGCAGCAAAAACCCGGGACAGGGAAAAATAAACTCTAGCACAGATACGCAGTATTTT	CASSKNPGQGKINSSTDTQYF
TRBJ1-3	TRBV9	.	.	TGTGCCAGCAGCGTAGGTTTGTTGGACAGCAAGTCTGGAAACACCATATATTTT	CASSVGLLDSKSGNTIYF
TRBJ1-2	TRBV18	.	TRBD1	TGTGCCAGCTCACCACCGAACGGACAGGGGGCGTATGGCTACACCTTC	CASSPPNGQGAYGYTF
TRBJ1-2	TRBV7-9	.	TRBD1	TGTGCCAGCAGCTTAGACGCCCGGGACAGGGACTATGGCTACACCTTC	CASSLDARDRDYGYTF
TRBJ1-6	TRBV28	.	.	TGTGCCAGCAGCCTAACGCATGATAATTCACCCCTCCACTTT	CASSLTHDNSPLHF
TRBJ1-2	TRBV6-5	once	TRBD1	TGTGCCAGCAGTTACACCTCAACAGGGGCCGGCACCTTC	CASSYTSTGAGTF
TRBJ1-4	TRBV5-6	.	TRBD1	TGTGCCAGCAGCTTATACGGGACAGCGAATGAAAAACTGTTTTTT	CASSLYGTANEKLFF
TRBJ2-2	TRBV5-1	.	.	TGCGCCAGCAGCTTGGGAGGGCCTGTAGACGGGGAGCTGTTTTTT	CASSLGGPVDGELFF
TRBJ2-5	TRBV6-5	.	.	TGTGCCAGCAGTTACGGGCGGGAAAGGGGGACCCAGTACTTC	CASSYGRERGTQYF
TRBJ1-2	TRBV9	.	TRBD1	TGTGCCAGCAGCTCTACCAGACAGGGGGCTTACTATGGCTACACCTTC	CASSSTRQGAYYGYTF
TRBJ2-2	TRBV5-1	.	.	TGCGCCAGCAGCTTTAGCGGTTGGGGCACCGGGGAGCTGTTTTTT	CASSFSGWGTGELFF
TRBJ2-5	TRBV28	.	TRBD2	TGTGCCAGCATCCCGTCACCGGGGGGGGCGGGTCAAGAGACCCAGTACTTC	CASIPSPGGAGQETQYF
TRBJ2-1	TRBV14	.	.	TGTGCCAGCAGACCCGGTCCCGTGGCAGGATGTGAGCAGTTCTTC	CASRPGPVAGCEQFF
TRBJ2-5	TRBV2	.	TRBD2	TGTGCCAGCAGGCTACTAGCGGGAGCGAAAGAGACCCAGTACTTC	CASRLLAGAKETQYF
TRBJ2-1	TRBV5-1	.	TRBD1	TGCGCCAGCAGCTCACCGGGACAGGGCTACAATGAGCAGTTCTTC	CASSSPGQGYNEQFF
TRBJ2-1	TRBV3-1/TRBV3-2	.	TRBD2	TGTGCCAGCAGCCCCGGGACTAGCGGGGGCCGAAGGGGTGAGCAGTTCTTC	CASSPGTSGGRRGEQFF
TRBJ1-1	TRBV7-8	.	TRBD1	TGTGCCAGCAGCCGCGACAGGGACACTGAAGCTTTCTTT	CASSRDRDTEAFF
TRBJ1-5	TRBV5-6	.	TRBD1	TGTGCCAGCAGCCTCTACAGGGGGCCTCAGCCCCAGCATTTT	CASSLYRGPQPQHF
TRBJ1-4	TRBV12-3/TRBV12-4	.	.	TGTGCCAGCAAGAGGGGGGAGGGTGAAAAACTGTTTTTT	CASKRGEGEKLFF
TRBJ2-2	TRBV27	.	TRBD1	TGTGCCAGCAGGGGACAGGCGAGAGCGAACACCGGGGAGCTGTTTTTT	CASRGQARANTGELFF
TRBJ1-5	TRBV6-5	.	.	TGTGCCAGCAGATCTATAGGGGTTAGCAATCAGCCCCAGCATTTT	CASRSIGVSNQPQHF
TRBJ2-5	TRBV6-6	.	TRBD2	TGTGCCAGCAGTTACGCTGCGGGGGGAGGCGAGACCCAGTACTTC	CASSYAAGGGETQYF
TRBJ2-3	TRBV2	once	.	TGTGCCAGCAGCGAACCCGATACAGGGTTAGATACGCAGTATTTT	CASSEPDTGLDTQYF
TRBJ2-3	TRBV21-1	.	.	TGTGCCAGCAGCAAAGGACTAGCGGTTCCCACAGATACGCAGTATTTT	CASSKGLAVPTDTQYF
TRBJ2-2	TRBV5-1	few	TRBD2	TGCGCCAGCAGCTCGGGGACTAGCGGGAACCCACGAATAGGAACCGGGGAGCTGTTTTTT	CASSSGTSGNPRIGTGELFF
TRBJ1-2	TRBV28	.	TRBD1	TGTGCCAGCAGGCCACCGGGACAGGTCGATGGCTACACCTTC	CASRPPGQVDGYTF
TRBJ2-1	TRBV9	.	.	TGTGCCAGCAGTAGGGGGAACAATGAGCAGTTCTTC	CASSRGNNEQFF
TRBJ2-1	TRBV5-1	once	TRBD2	TGCGCCAGCAGCCTAGGACTAGCGGGAGGATCCTACAATGAGCAGTTCTTC	CASSLGLAGGSYNEQFF
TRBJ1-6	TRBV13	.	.	TGTGCCAGCAGCCCAACGACAGTGGATAATTCACCCCTCCACTTT	CASSPTTVDNSPLHF
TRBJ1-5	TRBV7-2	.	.	TGTGCCAGCAGCTTCGGGGGCGGGGGTGATCAGCCCCAGCATTTT	CASSFGGGGDQPQHF
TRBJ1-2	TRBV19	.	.	TGTGCCAGTAGTGCTCATGGGGCGTCCAGGGACTATGGCTACACCTTC	CASSAHGASRDYGYTF